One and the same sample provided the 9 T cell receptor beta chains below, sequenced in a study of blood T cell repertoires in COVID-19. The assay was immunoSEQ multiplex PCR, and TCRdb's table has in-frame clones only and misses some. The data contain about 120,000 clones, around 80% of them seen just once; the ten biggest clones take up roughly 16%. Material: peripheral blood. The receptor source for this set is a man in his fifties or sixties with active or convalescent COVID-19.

The CDR3 protein is CASSYPKGGGGTEAFF. The CDR3 region has the DNA TGTGCCAGCAGTTACCCCAAGGGCGGGGGTGGCACTGAAGCTTTCTTT. This rearrangement joins TRBV6-5 to TRBJ1-1; tentatively, D is TRBD1 (5 bases). This CDR3 has 16 amino acids. The V end lost 2 bases, the J end lost 4 bases, and 17 bases lay between the germline ends. Germline V gene data show CDR1 as MNHEY and CDR2 as SVGAGI.

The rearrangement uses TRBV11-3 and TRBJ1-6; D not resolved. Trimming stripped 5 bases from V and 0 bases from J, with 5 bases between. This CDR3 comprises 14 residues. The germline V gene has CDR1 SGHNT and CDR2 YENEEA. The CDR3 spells CASSRGSYNSPLHF. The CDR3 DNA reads TGTGCCAGCAGCCGCGGCTCCTATAATTCACCCCTCCACTTT.

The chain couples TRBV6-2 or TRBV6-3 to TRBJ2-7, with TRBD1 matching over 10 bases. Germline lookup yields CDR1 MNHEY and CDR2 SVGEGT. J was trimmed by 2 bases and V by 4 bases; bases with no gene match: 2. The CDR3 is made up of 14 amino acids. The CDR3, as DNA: TGTGCCAGCAGTTGGGGACAGGGGCCCTACGAGCAGTACTTC. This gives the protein CASSWGQGPYEQYF.

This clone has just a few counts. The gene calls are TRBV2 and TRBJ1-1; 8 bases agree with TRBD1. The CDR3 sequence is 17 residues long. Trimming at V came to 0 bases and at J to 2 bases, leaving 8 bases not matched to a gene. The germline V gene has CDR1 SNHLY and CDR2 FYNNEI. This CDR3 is CASSEALGQARNTEAFF. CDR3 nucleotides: TGTGCCAGCAGTGAAGCCCTGGGACAGGCCCGTAACACTGAAGCTTTCTTT.

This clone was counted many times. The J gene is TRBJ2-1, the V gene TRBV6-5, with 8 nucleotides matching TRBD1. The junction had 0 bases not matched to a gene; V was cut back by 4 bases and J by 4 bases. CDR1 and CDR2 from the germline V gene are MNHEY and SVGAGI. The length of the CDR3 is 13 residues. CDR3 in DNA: TGTGCCAGCAGTTGGGACAGGTACAATGAGCAGTTCTTC. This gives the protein CASSWDRYNEQFF.

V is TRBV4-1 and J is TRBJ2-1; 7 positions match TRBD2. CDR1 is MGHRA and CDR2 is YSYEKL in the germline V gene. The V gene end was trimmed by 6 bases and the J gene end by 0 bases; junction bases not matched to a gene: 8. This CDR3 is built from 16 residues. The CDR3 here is CASRQNPSGSYNEQFF. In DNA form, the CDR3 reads TGCGCCAGCAGACAGAATCCTAGCGGCTCCTACAATGAGCAGTTCTTC.

This CDR3 reads CSVGVSGGGGNQPQHF. The DNA of the CDR3 is TGCAGCGTTGGGGTATCAGGGGGTGGTGGCAATCAGCCCCAGCATTTT. This chain uses TRBV29-1 with TRBJ1-5, with 7 bases aligning to TRBD1. CDR3 size: 16 residues. Trimming took 4 bases from V and 2 from J; bases not matched to a gene: 11. The germline CDR1 and CDR2 sequences are SQVTM and ANQGSEA.

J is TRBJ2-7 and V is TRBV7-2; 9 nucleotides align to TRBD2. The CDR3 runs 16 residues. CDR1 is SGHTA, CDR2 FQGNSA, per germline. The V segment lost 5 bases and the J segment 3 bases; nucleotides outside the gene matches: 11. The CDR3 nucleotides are TGTGCCAGCAGCCCTCGCGGGGGGGCCTGGGGCTACGAGCAGTACTTC. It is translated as CASSPRGGAWGYEQYF.

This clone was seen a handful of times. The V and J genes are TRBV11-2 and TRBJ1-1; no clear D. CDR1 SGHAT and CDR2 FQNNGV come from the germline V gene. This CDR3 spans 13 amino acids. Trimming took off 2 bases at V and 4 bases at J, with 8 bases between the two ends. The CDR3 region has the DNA TGTGCCAGCAGCTTAAAGGGAGGCACTGAAGCTTTCTTT. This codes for CASSLKGGTEAFF.